Listed below are T cell receptor beta chains from one sample, sequenced in a study of shared clonotypes between healthy human individuals. Here immunoSEQ multiplex PCR was the method, and the copy in TCRdb shows in-frame clones only, minus some. The sample has about 2.1 million clones, more than 85% seen once. The source material was naive CD8+ T cells from PBMCs. The receptors were gathered from a man younger than 30 in good health. Some clones in this sample may be carry-over from other donors' samples. Both conserved end residues are trimmed from each CDR3. Size is omitted from some rows. Given values are once, few, many or a class for expanded clones.

clone_size	v_call	j_call	cdr3_aa
once	TRBV19	TRBJ1-3	ASSVEKVPGNTIY
.	TRBV5-8	TRBJ2-1	ASRPVGGYNEQF
.	TRBV9	TRBJ1-2	ASSVGTDYGYT
.	TRBV7-6	TRBJ1-4	ASSHSRQGDEKLF
.	TRBV7-9	TRBJ2-7	ASSGQGVGEQY
.	TRBV15	TRBJ1-5	ATSSRDRGRVGNQPQH
.	TRBV10-3	TRBJ2-2	AIRRDTGDLF
.	TRBV27	TRBJ2-7	ASSFLGTERDEQY
.	TRBV5-1	TRBJ1-1	ASSLVVMGQTEAF
.	TRBV28	TRBJ2-3	ASTPLGLAGAPDTQY
.	TRBV19	TRBJ1-1	ASSASSGGGTEAF
.	TRBV28	TRBJ1-5	ASSLRGFNQPQH
.	TRBV5-1	TRBJ2-5	ASSLAQGTGETQY
.	TRBV6-1	TRBJ2-1	ASSDFAYETGNEQF
.	TRBV9	TRBJ1-1	ASSSGTEEAF
.	TRBV27	TRBJ2-7	ASSLTGAGAEQY
.	TRBV9	TRBJ2-1	ASSVSSYGRLHNEQF
.	TRBV6-1	TRBJ1-1	ASRALPGQGTPEAF
few	TRBV7-6	TRBJ1-1	ASSLGQNTEAF
.	TRBV15	TRBJ2-1	ATSRGGNEQF
.	TRBV15	TRBJ2-5	ATRDSQETQY
.	TRBV25-1	TRBJ1-2	ASTRQGAGANYGYT
.	TRBV6-1	TRBJ1-2	ASSEGQAPYRYGYT
few	TRBV27	TRBJ1-5	ASSSLDSNQPQH